The text below deals with one TCR beta chain. Its specificity is unknown. A read error may be the cause here, since a much bigger clone is one base away. What was amplified from RNA transcripts were TCR beta CDR3 regions. During a first-round RT-PCR of the TCR CDR3, the HTBI primer set was used. TCRdb fed the multiplex PCR reads into MiXCR, producing one record per CDR3 protein. This table has around 290,000 distinct CDR3 sequences, roughly 13% appearing once. Per germline, CDR1 SGHKS and CDR2 YYEKEE (reference sequence). The CDR3 is made up of 16 amino acids. With 5 bases clipped from V and 4 bases from J, the junction kept 13 bases outside the gene matches. This sample is drawn from a study of T cells in Graves' hyperthyroidism and ophthalmopathy. Study-wide results and limits: Most thyroid clonotypes expanded above 0.001 were also detected in blood. Ophthalmopathy, as predicted by the model, came a median 6.5 months after the prediction.

Over 18 months, lack of ophthalmopathy progression marked Graves' hyperthyroidism as stable. J is TRBJ2-7 and V is TRBV5-5; TRBD1 matches 9 bases. This sequence was found in a woman between 35 and 50 years old with Graves' hyperthyroidism. Sequenced sample: blood. The CDR3 region has the DNA TGTGCCAGCAGAATCAGGGTGGACAGGGGTGGGTACGAGCAGTACTTC. Translation: CASRIRVDRGGYEQYF.